The TCR beta chain described here comes from a study of beta chain features in type 1 diabetes. Of the isolated RNA, all was reverse transcribed, and so the sequenced material was expressed TCRB transcripts. Produced via immunoSEQ multiplex PCR; TCRdb's table is partial and in-frame only. The table lists some 660,000 clones, over 12% of them singletons. Germline assignment: CDR1 SNHLY and CDR2 FYNNEI. This CDR3 is 14 amino acids long. Trimming shortened V by 2 bases and J by 1 base, and 8 bases separated the two germline ends. This clone was seen a handful of times. Antigen unknown. Study outcomes and limitations: Across all four CD4+ subsets, people with type 1 diabetes showed modestly shorter TCRB CDR3s.

The TCR comes from a man in his late teens or twenties with type 1 diabetes. Sequenced: naive CD4+ T cells from blood. The chain carries TRBV2 and TRBJ2-5; D call uncertain. CDR3 amino acids: CASSEQQSQETQYF. CDR3 sequence (DNA): TGTGCCAGCAGTGAACAACAGAGCCAAGAGACCCAGTACTTC.